These 27 T cell receptor beta chains were all obtained from the same sample, sequenced in a study of shared clonotypes between healthy human individuals. The repertoire was sequenced with immunoSEQ multiplex PCR; TCRdb's copy has only in-frame clones and lacks some. The sample holds roughly 2.2 million clones, about 92% seen once. Sequencing was performed on naive CD4+ T cells from PBMCs. Indicated subset: CD45RA+ positively selected. These receptors were taken from a man between 18 and 29 years old in good health. Some clones in this sample may be carry-over from other donors' samples.

V and J are TRBV10-1 and TRBJ2-6, with D possibly called TRBD1 or TRBD2 (5 bases each). The V gene's germline CDR1 is WNHNN and CDR2 SYGVQD (reference sequence). V was clipped by 0 bases and J by 2 bases, with 23 bases between them. The CDR3 length is 21 residues. The CDR3 spells CASSESGQGDSFAAGANVLTF. The CDR3 nucleotides read TGCGCCAGCAGTGAGTCTGGGCAGGGAGACTCCTTCGCCGCTGGGGCCAACGTCCTGACTTTC.

This CDR3 reads CASSPPRQGAEQYF. CDR3 nucleotide sequence: TGTGCCAGCAGCCCCCCCAGGCAGGGGGCCGAGCAGTACTTC. This sequence joins TRBV7-2 and TRBJ2-7, with 8 bases identical to TRBD1. Germline V lookup: CDR1 SGHTA, CDR2 FQGNSA. V lost 5 bases and J lost 6; bases outside the gene matches: 9. CDR3 length equals 14 residues.

The chain is built from TRBV11-3 and TRBJ2-4, with TRBD2 matching 8 bases. This CDR3 spans 17 amino acids. Germline CDR1 SGHNT, CDR2 YENEEA. The V and J ends lost 5 bases and 7 bases, in that order; junction bases with no gene match: 16. CDR3 coding DNA: TGTGCCAGCAGCCCCAATTCTAGAGCGGGAGATCGGAACATTCAGTACTTC. It is translated as CASSPNSRAGDRNIQYF.

This clone was observed a single time. The DNA of the CDR3 is TGTGCCAGTAGTATAGCCCATCGGCAGGGACCAGCCAAAAACATTCAGTACTTC. Its translation: CASSIAHRQGPAKNIQYF. This chain joins TRBV19 and TRBJ2-4; D may be TRBD1 or TRBD2 (5 bases each). The CDR3 consists of 18 residues. The germline V gene has CDR1 LNHDA and CDR2 SQIVND (reference sequence). Trimming took 1 base from V and 0 from J, leaving 16 bases between them.

The chain joins TRBV5-1 to TRBJ2-7; the D call may be TRBD1 or TRBD2 (5 bases each). The CDR3 loop spans 13 amino acids. The germline V gene has CDR1 SGHRS and CDR2 YFSETQ. The ends were cut back, 7 bases at V and 7 bases at J, with 18 bases in the middle. The CDR3 nucleotides are TGCGCCAGCGGGGCACCTCCCTCGGGAGAGCAGTACTTC. This sequence encodes CASGAPPSGEQYF.

With respect to this clone: The same CDR3 can be traced to other DNA sequences in this sample. The chain uses TRBV7-2 and TRBJ2-7, with 14 bases aligning to TRBD2. This CDR3 has 15 amino acids. V lost 5 bases, J lost 7 bases, and 7 bases stayed unmatched. Per the germline V gene, CDR1 is SGHTA and CDR2 is FQGNSA. CDR3 nucleotides: TGTGCCAGCAGCCTGGGACTAGCGGGAGTATCGGAGCAGTACTTC. Protein: CASSLGLAGVSEQYF.

Turning to this clone: Within the sample, other DNA sequences also encode this same CDR3. The gene calls are TRBV15 and TRBJ2-3, with D uncertain. The V and J ends lost 0 bases and 2 bases respectively, with 3 bases between them. Germline V gene lookup returns CDR1 LNHNV and CDR2 YYDKDF (reference sequence). This CDR3 has 13 amino acids. The DNA of the CDR3 is TGTGCCACCAGCAGAGATGTCACAGATACGCAGTATTTT. Translation gives CATSRDVTDTQYF. The full variable domain, with the rest looked up from reference TRBV15 and TRBJ2-3, is DAMVIQNPRYQVTQFGKPVTLSCSQTLNHNVMYWYQQKSSQAPKLLFHYYDKDFNNEADTPDNFQSRRPNTSFCFLDIRSPGLGDTAMYLCATSRDVTDTQYFGPGTRLTVL.

This chain links TRBV28 with TRBJ1-2; 7 nucleotides line up with TRBD1. Germline loops: CDR1 MDHEN, CDR2 SYDVKM. J lost 5 bases, V lost 5 bases, and 11 bases had no gene match. This CDR3 has 15 residues. The CDR3 nucleotides read TGTGCCAGCAGTCTCCCCCCCTCGACAGGGTATGGCTACACCTTC. Protein product: CASSLPPSTGYGYTF.

The V and J genes are TRBV5-4 and TRBJ2-5, with TRBD2 matching 8 bases. CDR1 is SGHNT, CDR2 YYREEE, per germline (reference sequence). With 4 bases clipped from V and 5 bases from J, the junction kept 10 bases outside the gene matches. The CDR3 totals 15 residues. The CDR3 DNA reads TGTGCCAGCAGCCCTGCGGCCGGGAGGGCGGAGACCCAGTACTTC. This sequence encodes CASSPAAGRAETQYF. The full variable domain, completed using reference TRBV5-4 and TRBJ2-5, is ETGVTQSPTHLIKTRGQQVTLRCSSQSGHNTVSWYQQALGQGPQFIFQYYREEENGRGNFPPRFSGLQFPNYSSELNVNALELDDSALYLCASSPAAGRAETQYFGPGTRLLVL.

The V call is TRBV19, the J call TRBJ1-5; tentatively, D is TRBD1 (6 bases). CDR1 is LNHDA and CDR2 is SQIVND in the germline V gene (reference sequence). Trimming removed 6 bases from V and 6 bases from J, with 21 bases in between. The CDR3 spans 16 residues. CDR3 amino acids: CASSIQGAGGFQPQHF. Here the CDR3 DNA reads TGTGCCAGTAGCATACAGGGAGCCGGAGGTTTTCAGCCCCAGCATTTT.

The rearrangement uses TRBV6-1 and TRBJ2-7, with 9 nucleotides matching TRBD1. V shed 0 bases and J 2 bases; nucleotides not matched to a gene: 5. The germline CDR1 and CDR2 sequences are MNHNS and SASEGT. The CDR3 is 16 residues long. For the CDR3, the DNA is TGTGCCAGCAGTGAAGCGGGACAGGGAAACCCCTACGAGCAGTACTTC. It specifies CASSEAGQGNPYEQYF.

This rearrangement joins TRBV4-2 to TRBJ1-1, with D uncertain. CDR1 and CDR2 from the germline V gene are LGHNA and YNFKEQ. This CDR3 spans 15 amino acids. Trimming removed 6 bases at V and 1 base at J, with 15 bases between. The CDR3 sequence: CASSPEEGWNTEAFF. In DNA form, the CDR3 reads TGTGCCAGCAGTCCAGAAGAGGGCTGGAACACTGAAGCTTTCTTT.

A single count supports this clone. This chain links TRBV15 with TRBJ2-5, with 8 bases aligning to TRBD1. The CDR3 sequence is 15 residues long. Losses at the gene ends were 4 bases for V and 5 bases for J; bases not matched to a gene: 9. The germline gives CDR1 LNHNV, CDR2 YYDKDF (reference sequence). The CDR3 protein is CATSIRTGTQETQYF. As DNA, the CDR3 is TGTGCCACCAGCATCCGGACAGGGACGCAGGAGACCCAGTACTTC.

The V gene is TRBV28, the J gene TRBJ1-2; possible D gene TRBD1, 5 bases. Germline V gene data show CDR1 as MDHEN and CDR2 as SYDVKM. The V end was cut by 1 base, the J end by 8 bases, with 11 bases between. CDR3 length: 13 residues. CDR3 region: CASSLSQGSGYTF. The CDR3 DNA reads TGTGCCAGCAGTTTATCTCAGGGCTCGGGCTACACCTTC.

The J gene is TRBJ1-1, the V gene TRBV7-6; D gene ambiguous. CDR1 is SGHVS and CDR2 is FNYEAQ in the germline V gene. V was cut by 4 bases and J by 5 bases, with 11 bases left in between. This CDR3 spans 13 amino acids. The CDR3 DNA reads as TGTGCCAGCAGCTACGGCCCAGAGACTGAAGCTTTCTTT. The encoded protein is CASSYGPETEAFF. Based on the CDR3 plus reference TRBV7-6 and TRBJ1-1, the full variable domain is GAGVSQSPRYKVTKRGQDVALRCDPISGHVSLYWYRQALGQGPEFLTYFNYEAQQDKSGLPNDRFSAERPEGSISTLTIQRTEQRDSAMYRCASSYGPETEAFFGQGTRLTVV.

The chain joins TRBV5-4 to TRBJ2-7; D may be TRBD2 (6 bases). CDR1 and CDR2 (germline): SGHNT, YYREEE (reference sequence). CDR3 length: 16 residues. The ends were cut back, 4 bases at V and 3 bases at J, with 20 bases in the middle. CDR3: CASSPGGRREGYEQYF. Written as DNA, the CDR3 is TGTGCCAGCAGCCCCGGAGGACGGAGGGAAGGCTACGAGCAGTACTTC.

The chain recombines TRBV4-2 with TRBJ2-3; 7 nucleotides match TRBD1. V lost 6 bases to trimming and J lost 4 bases; unmatched junction nucleotides: 13. The CDR3 is 16 residues long. Germline CDR1 and CDR2: LGHNA and YNFKEQ. CDR3 loop: CASSPKTGKGSDTQYF. The CDR3 DNA reads TGTGCCAGCAGTCCCAAGACAGGGAAGGGGTCAGATACGCAGTATTTT.

In its sample, this clone was seen once. The rearrangement links TRBV6-1 to TRBJ1-4; 7 bases agree with TRBD1. The CDR3 has 16 amino acids. The V gene's germline CDR1 is MNHNS and CDR2 SASEGT. The V and J ends lost 2 bases and 7 bases, in that order; junction bases with no gene match: 10. The CDR3 coding sequence is TGTGCCAGCAGTGAAATCAGGGGGGGCTGGGGTGAAAAACTGTTTTTT. This gives the protein CASSEIRGGWGEKLFF.

The V and J genes are TRBV18 and TRBJ1-2; D not certain. This CDR3 has 12 amino acids. The V end was cut by 8 bases, the J end by 5 bases, with 12 bases between. Germline V lookup: CDR1 KGHSH, CDR2 LQKENI. CDR3 protein: CASAESPYGYTF. CDR3 DNA sequence: TGTGCCAGCGCAGAGAGTCCTTATGGCTACACCTTC.

J is TRBJ1-5 and V is TRBV6-5; no clear D gene. Trimming cost V 0 bases and J 8 bases, with 8 bases left between them. CDR1 and CDR2 from the germline V gene are MNHEY and SVGAGI. The CDR3 loop spans 13 amino acids. The CDR3 nucleotides are TGTGCCAGCAGTTACTCGCAGGTAGAGCCCCAGCATTTT. It codes for CASSYSQVEPQHF.

V is TRBV28 and J is TRBJ2-1; a possible D gene is TRBD1 (6 bases). Germline assignment: CDR1 MDHEN and CDR2 SYDVKM. The V end lost 6 bases, the J end lost 6 bases, and 18 bases lay between the germline ends. The CDR3 spans 15 residues. For the CDR3, the DNA is TGTGCCAGCAGACCTACAGGGAATCGAGGCAATGAGCAGTTCTTC. It translates to CASRPTGNRGNEQFF.

The chain couples TRBV5-6 to TRBJ2-5; D remains unclear. Germline V gives CDR1 SGHDT, CDR2 YYEEEE. Trimming left V 0 bases short and J 5 bases short, with 8 bases between. CDR3 length: 13 residues. The CDR3 reads CASSLADWETQYF. The CDR3 DNA reads TGTGCCAGCAGCTTGGCAGATTGGGAGACCCAGTACTTC.

This clone was seen a handful of times. Within the sample, other DNA sequences also encode this same CDR3. V and J are TRBV2 and TRBJ1-2; 7 bases are a match to TRBD1. The germline V gene encodes CDR1 SNHLY and CDR2 FYNNEI. The CDR3 has 13 amino acids. V gave up 6 bases and J gave up 5 bases; unmatched junction bases: 6. CDR3 coding DNA: TGTGCCAGCAGCCCCCAGGGGGGGTATGGCTACACCTTC. This sequence encodes CASSPQGGYGYTF.

Here the CDR3 reads CASSGYSEQYF. CDR3 nucleotide sequence: TGTGCCAGCAGTGGATATAGCGAGCAGTACTTC. The chain recombines TRBV6-6 with TRBJ2-7; unclear D gene. Germline V lookup: CDR1 MNHNY, CDR2 SVGAGI (reference sequence). CDR3 length: 11 amino acids. V lost 5 bases, J lost 6 bases, and 8 bases lay in between.

The chain uses TRBV5-1 and TRBJ2-1; 9 bases agree with TRBD2. Looked up from germline, CDR1 is SGHRS and CDR2 is YFSETQ. V gave up 1 base and J gave up 10 bases; unmatched junction bases: 12. This CDR3 region has 16 residues. The CDR3, as DNA: TGCGCCAGCAGCTTGTTAGCGGGAGTGGCGCAAGGGGAGCAGTTCTTC. Protein product: CASSLLAGVAQGEQFF.

V and J are TRBV10-3 and TRBJ1-3; 7 bases map to TRBD1. In germline, CDR1 is ENHRY, CDR2 SYGVKD. This CDR3 spans 16 amino acids. J was trimmed by 2 bases and V by 0 bases; bases with no gene match: 4. CDR3 region: CAISESDRLAGNTIYF. In DNA form, the CDR3 reads TGTGCCATCAGTGAGTCGGACAGGTTGGCTGGAAACACCATATATTTT.

The chain couples TRBV11-2 to TRBJ2-1; TRBD2 matches 8 bases. Per the germline V gene, CDR1 is SGHAT and CDR2 is FQNNGV. The CDR3 contains 15 residues. Trimming took 2 bases from V and 9 from J; bases not matched to a gene: 9. CDR3 DNA sequence: TGTGCCAGCAGCTTAACCGGGGGGGATCTGGGTGAGCAGTTCTTC. It codes for CASSLTGGDLGEQFF.